This T cell receptor (beta chain) appears in the sequencing data of a study of blood T cell repertoires in COVID-19. Background on the study: Some COVID-19 samples were acute and others convalescent; all came from the United States, Italy and Spain.

The CDR3 has 13 residues. Trimming removed 2 bases from V and 15 bases from J; junction bases left unmatched: 9. Germline CDR1 reads KGHSH; CDR2 reads LQKENI. Profiled with immunoSEQ multiplex PCR; TCRdb holds only in-frame clones, not every one. The sample shows about 220,000 clones, about nine tenths of them seen only once. This sequence joins TRBV18 and TRBJ2-1; 8 bases are a match to TRBD1. The sample comprised PBMCs or T cells enriched from blood (not recorded which). This clonotype was obtained from a woman between 40 and 50 years old with acute COVID-19. CDR3 sequence (DNA): TGTGCCAGCTCACCAGGGAAGGACAGGGTAAGGTTCTTC. As protein: CASSPGKDRVRFF. Full variable domain (rest looked up from reference TRBV18 and TRBJ2-1): NAGVMQNPRHLVRRRGQEARLRCSPMKGHSHVYWYRQLPEEGLKFMVYLQKENIIDESGMPKERFSAEFPKEGPSILRIQQVVRGDSAAYFCASSPGKDRVRFFGPGTRLTVL.